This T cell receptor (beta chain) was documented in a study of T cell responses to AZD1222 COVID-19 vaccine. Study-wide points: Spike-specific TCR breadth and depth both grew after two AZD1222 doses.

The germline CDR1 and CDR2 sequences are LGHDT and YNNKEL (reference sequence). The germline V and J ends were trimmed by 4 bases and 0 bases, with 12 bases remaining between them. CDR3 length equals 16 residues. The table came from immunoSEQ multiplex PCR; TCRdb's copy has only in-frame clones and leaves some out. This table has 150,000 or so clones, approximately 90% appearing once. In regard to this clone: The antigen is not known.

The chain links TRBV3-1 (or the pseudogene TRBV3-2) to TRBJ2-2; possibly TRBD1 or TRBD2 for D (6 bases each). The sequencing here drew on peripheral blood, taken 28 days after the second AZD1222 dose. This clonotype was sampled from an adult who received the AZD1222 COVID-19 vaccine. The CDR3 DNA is TGTGCCAGCAGCCTAGGAGGGGGACCGAACACCGGGGAGCTGTTTTTT. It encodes CASSLGGGPNTGELFF.